Following are 14 T cell receptor beta chains from one sample sequenced in a study of shared clonotypes between healthy human individuals. TCRdb's copy holds only in-frame clones and misses some; the assay was immunoSEQ multiplex PCR. This sample has approximately 530,000 clones, with about 96% found just once. Sequencing used naive CD4+ T cells sorted from blood. The sample's subset: CD45RA+ positively selected. The receptors originated from a woman aged 25 to 39 in good health.

This clone was recorded once. V usage is TRBV5-6 and J usage is TRBJ1-1; possibly TRBD1 for D (6 bases). Trimming took off 2 bases at V and 0 bases at J, with 11 bases between the two ends. The CDR3 extends over 15 amino acids. The germline CDR1 and CDR2 sequences are SGHDT and YYEEEE. For the CDR3, the DNA is TGTGCCAGCAGCTTTTCGGACAGAATGAACACTGAAGCTTTCTTT. Translation: CASSFSDRMNTEAFF.

The V gene is TRBV5-4, the J gene TRBJ2-1, with D possibly TRBD2 on 5 matching bases. Trimming removed 4 bases from V and 6 bases from J, with 23 bases in between. This CDR3 contains 17 residues. Germline V gene sequence: CDR1 SGHNT, CDR2 YYREEE (reference sequence). The DNA of the CDR3 is TGTGCCAGCAGCCAGGCTAGCCTAAGACATCATTTCAATGAGCAGTTCTTC. This encodes CASSQASLRHHFNEQFF.

The chain employs TRBV13 and TRBJ2-1; 11 bases are shared with TRBD2. Germline values: CDR1 PRHDT, CDR2 FYEKMQ (reference sequence). The CDR3 loop spans 15 amino acids. Losses at the gene ends were 5 bases for V and 4 bases for J; bases not matched to a gene: 4. As DNA, the CDR3 is TGTGCCAGCAGCAAGGGACTAGCGGCTTACAATGAGCAGTTCTTC. Translating it yields CASSKGLAAYNEQFF.

The rearrangement links TRBV10-3 to TRBJ1-6; D may be TRBD1 (5 bases). V was shortened by 6 bases and J by 9 bases, with 15 bases between the two germline ends. Per the germline V gene, CDR1 is ENHRY and CDR2 is SYGVKD. CDR3 length equals 14 residues. This CDR3 reads CAISEGQRLSPLHF. CDR3 DNA sequence: TGTGCCATCAGCGAGGGGCAGCGGCTTTCACCCCTCCACTTT.

This sequence joins TRBV15 and TRBJ1-2, with TRBD1 as a possible D gene (5 bases). The CDR3 has 14 amino acids. Germline-derived CDR1 and CDR2 are LNHNV and YYDKDF (reference sequence). V was trimmed by 0 bases and J by 4 bases, leaving 9 bases between them. CDR3: CATSRDQGTYGYTF. The DNA for the CDR3 is TGTGCCACCAGCAGAGATCAGGGTACCTATGGCTACACCTTC.

V is TRBV28 and J is TRBJ2-2, with no clear D. Trimming stripped 3 bases from V and 4 bases from J, with 3 bases between. CDR1 MDHEN and CDR2 SYDVKM come from the germline V gene. There are 12 residues in the CDR3. This CDR3 reads CASSLATGELFF. The CDR3, as DNA: TGTGCCAGCAGTTTGGCCACCGGGGAGCTGTTTTTT.

The chain carries TRBV19 and TRBJ1-5; the match to TRBD1 covers 9 bases. The CDR3 sequence is 16 residues long. CDR1 is LNHDA and CDR2 is SQIVND in the germline V gene (reference sequence). The trim removed 0 bases at V and 9 bases at J, leaving 9 bases unmatched. CDR3 nucleotides: TGTGCCAGTAGTATAGAAAATACAGGGGGCTTCAGGCCCCAGCATTTT. Its protein product is CASSIENTGGFRPQHF.

Comments on this clone: The same CDR3 arises from other DNA sequences in this sample as well. The rearrangement links TRBV7-9 to TRBJ2-7; possible D gene TRBD1, 6 bases. Trimming removed 0 bases from V and 7 bases from J, with 7 bases in between. CDR1 SEHNR and CDR2 FQNEAQ come from the germline V gene (reference sequence). The CDR3 sequence is 12 residues long. As DNA, the CDR3 is TGTGCCAGCAGCTTAGCAGGGGGTGAGCAGTACTTC. Translating it yields CASSLAGGEQYF.

This clone was seen once. The chain couples TRBV30 to TRBJ1-4, with 7 nucleotides matching TRBD1. Germline trimming cut 0 bases from V and 4 bases from J; bases unmatched to any gene: 5. The CDR3 is 15 amino acids. Germline CDR1 and CDR2: GTSNPN and SVGIG (reference sequence). This chain's CDR3 is CAWSVPQGYNEKLFF. The CDR3 nucleotides are TGTGCCTGGAGTGTACCACAGGGGTATAATGAAAAACTGTTTTTT.

This chain connects TRBV7-3 to TRBJ1-2, with TRBD1 matching over 12 bases. The germline V gene has CDR1 SGHTA and CDR2 FQGTGA. V was pared by 3 bases and J by 4 bases, with 3 bases of the junction left unmatched. This CDR3 spans 15 amino acids. The CDR3 DNA sequence: TGTGCCAGCAGCTTGGGACAGGGGGCTGTCTATGGCTACACCTTC. Its translation: CASSLGQGAVYGYTF. The entire variable domain, with the rest obtained from reference TRBV7-3 and TRBJ1-2, is as follows: GAGVSQTPSNKVTEKGKYVELRCDPISGHTALYWYRQSLGQGPEFLIYFQGTGAADDSGLPNDRFFAVRPEGSVSTLKIQRTERGDSAVYLCASSLGQGAVYGYTFGSGTRLTVV.

The V gene is TRBV21-1, the J gene TRBJ1-4. TRBV21-1 is flagged as a pseudogene. The CDR3 length is 15 residues. CDR3: CASSCRGRCNEKLFF. In DNA form, the CDR3 reads TGTGCCAGCAGCTGCCGCGGACGGTGTAATGAAAAACTGTTTTTT.

This clone was found once. The chain is built from TRBV10-3 and TRBJ1-1; the match to TRBD1 covers 7 bases. CDR1 is ENHRY and CDR2 is SYGVKD in the germline V gene. The trim removed 10 bases at V and 8 bases at J, leaving 10 bases unmatched. The CDR3 is made up of 12 amino acids. The CDR3 sequence is CANSQGGAEAFF. CDR3 in DNA: TGTGCCAATTCTCAGGGGGGGGCGGAAGCTTTCTTT.

V and J are TRBV5-1 and TRBJ2-7, with 15 bases matching TRBD2. From germline, CDR1 is SGHRS and CDR2 YFSETQ. After removal of 3 bases from V and 4 bases from J, the junction contained 5 bases not matched to a gene. The CDR3 has 16 amino acids. This chain's CDR3 is CASSSPGTSGRYEQYF. The CDR3 nucleotides are TGCGCCAGCAGCTCCCCTGGGACTAGCGGGAGGTACGAGCAGTACTTC.

The rearrangement links TRBV5-1 to TRBJ2-5; D gene uncertain. Trimming took 1 base from V and 4 from J, leaving 17 bases between them. Germline CDR1 reads SGHRS; CDR2 reads YFSETQ. This CDR3 contains 16 residues. The CDR3 sequence: CASSLFSPGDGETQYF. As DNA, the CDR3 is TGCGCCAGCAGCTTGTTCTCTCCAGGAGATGGAGAGACCCAGTACTTC.